This TCR beta chain was observed in a study of radiotherapy plus CTLA-4 blockade in lung cancer. Background on the study: Objective responses were observed in 18% of patients, and disease control was achieved by 30% to 40%. General study results and limits: Subsequent to radiotherapy plus ipilimumab, tumor-derived TCR clones underwent expansion in blood.

TCRdb keeps only in-frame clones here, not all; method: immunoSEQ multiplex PCR. The table includes approximately 46,000 clones, 70% to 90% detected once. V shed 8 bases and J 3 bases; nucleotides not matched to a gene: 6. Germline CDR1 MNHEY, CDR2 SMNVEV (reference sequence). There are 13 residues in the CDR3. As for this clone: Its matching antigen is unknown.

The input for sequencing was peripheral blood, taken from a patient treated with radiotherapy plus ipilimumab. This receptor was identified in a human donor with non-small cell lung cancer whose response to radiotherapy plus ipilimumab could not be evaluated. The rearrangement joins TRBV27 to TRBJ2-7, with TRBD2 matching over 8 bases. The CDR3 region is CASALAEHYEQYF. Written as DNA, the CDR3 is TGTGCCAGCGCACTAGCGGAACACTACGAGCAGTACTTC.